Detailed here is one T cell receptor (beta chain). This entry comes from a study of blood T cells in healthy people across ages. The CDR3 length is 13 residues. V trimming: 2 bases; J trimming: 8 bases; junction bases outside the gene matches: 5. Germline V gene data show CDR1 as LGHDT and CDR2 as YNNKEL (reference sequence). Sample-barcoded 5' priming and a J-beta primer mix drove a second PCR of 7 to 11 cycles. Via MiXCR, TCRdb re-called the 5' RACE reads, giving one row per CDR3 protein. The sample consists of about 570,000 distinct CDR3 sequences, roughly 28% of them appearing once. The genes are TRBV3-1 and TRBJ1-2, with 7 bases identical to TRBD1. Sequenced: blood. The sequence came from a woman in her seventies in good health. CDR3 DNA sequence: TGTGCCAGCAGCCAACACAGGGGAGACGGCTACACCTTC. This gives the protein CASSQHRGDGYTF. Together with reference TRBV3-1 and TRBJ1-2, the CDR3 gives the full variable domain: DTAVSQTPKYLVTQMGNDKSIKCEQNLGHDTMYWYKQDSKKFLKIMFSYNNKELIINETVPNRFSPKSPDKAHLNLHINSLELGDSAVYFCASSQHRGDGYTFGSGTRLTVV.